The text below deals with one TCR beta chain. Antigen unknown. Amplification of the TCR beta CDR3 regions used RNA transcripts (as template). Investigators did first-round RT-PCR with HTBI primers, then second-round multiplex PCR. Each CDR3 protein is one row after TCRdb ran MiXCR on the multiplex PCR reads. The table includes over a million distinct CDR3 sequences, approximately 35% detected once. The length of the CDR3 is 17 residues. The ends lost 3 bases at V and 0 bases at J; junction bases unmatched: 9. Per germline, CDR1 LNHNV and CDR2 YYDKDF (reference sequence). The sample is drawn from a study of Graves' ophthalmopathy and Graves' hyperthyroidism. Study results and caveats: Most expanded clonotypes from thyroid (those above 0.001 frequency) were also found in blood.

The specimen sequenced was peripheral blood or thyroid tissue (not recorded which). The receptor's source is an adult man with Graves' hyperthyroidism. V and J are TRBV15 and TRBJ2-5; 8 nucleotides match TRBD1. The CDR3 DNA sequence: TGTGCCACCAGCAGTCCTGGACAGGGCTACGACCAAGAGACCCAGTACTTC. Amino acids: CATSSPGQGYDQETQYF.